The clone carrying this T cell receptor (beta chain) has more than one count but fewer than ten. What it binds is unknown. A second PCR, run for about 7 to 11 cycles, used a sample-barcoded 5' primer plus a J-beta primer mix. A single record per CDR3 protein comes from TCRdb applying MiXCR to the 5' RACE reads. The table records around 780,000 distinct CDR3 sequences, 45% to 70% of them present only once. This sample is drawn from a study of blood T cells in healthy people across ages. General study points: Older age went with lower TCR beta diversity per million T cells, in a roughly linear way.

The CDR3 spans 10 residues. V lost 3 bases and J lost 11, with 10 bases in between. Germline CDR1 reads DFQATT; CDR2 reads SNEGSKA (reference sequence). Each donor supplied ten milliliters of peripheral blood. Per sample, extraction of total RNA gave at least 5.5 micrograms in every case. This clonotype was obtained from a middle-aged man in good health. The rearrangement joins TRBV20-1 to TRBJ2-5, with a tentative D call TRBD1 (5 bases). The sequencing sample was made of blood. The CDR3 DNA is TGCAGTGCTAGGGACAATGAGCAGTACTTC. Translation gives CSARDNEQYF.